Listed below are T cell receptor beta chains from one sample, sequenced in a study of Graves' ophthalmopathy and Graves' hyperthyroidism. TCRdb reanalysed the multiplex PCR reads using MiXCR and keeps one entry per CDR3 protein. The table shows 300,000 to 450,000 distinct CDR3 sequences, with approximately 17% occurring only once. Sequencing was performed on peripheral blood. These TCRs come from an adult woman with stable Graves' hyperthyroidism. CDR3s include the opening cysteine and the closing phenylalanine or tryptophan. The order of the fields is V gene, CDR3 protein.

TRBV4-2,CASSQDRRRDYKNIQYF
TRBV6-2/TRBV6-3,CASTLAGGAGELFF
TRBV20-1,CSARHLAGGIEQYF
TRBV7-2,CASSFKNLIRTGGLGNEQFF
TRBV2,CASRGSDRAGEQYF
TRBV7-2,CASRMIAGGLDNEQFF
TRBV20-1,CSAPQGLNQPQHF
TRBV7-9,CASSWTSGRAVAEQYF
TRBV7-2,CASSLAWELGELFF
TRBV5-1,CASSLAAGQVNSPLHF
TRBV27,CASNPGGQNTEAFF
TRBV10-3,CATRGRTEKLFF
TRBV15,CATSTHAGINTGELFF
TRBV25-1,CASSEYIGTKGYQETQYF
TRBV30,CAWSVNRGDGYTF
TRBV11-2,CASSSTTGGETQYF
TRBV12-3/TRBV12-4,CASSSTSWNQPQHF
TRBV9,CASSVGSGGDGELFF
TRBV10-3,CAISVSGQKETQYF
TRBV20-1,CSARAPHRLAQETQYF
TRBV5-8,CASSTGIKGGETQYF
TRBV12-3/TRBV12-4,CASSFNKETQYF
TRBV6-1,CASSEALGYGYTF
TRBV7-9,CASSLAHFGENIKYF
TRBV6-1,CATRGLRSGELFF
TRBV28,CASSLSGEETQYF
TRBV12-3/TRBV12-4,CASSLASGRVYEQYF
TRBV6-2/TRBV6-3,CASRRTSGSSGGYTGELFF
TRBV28,CASSLLGALNTEAFF
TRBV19,CASSIGLDTEAFF
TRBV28,CASIAAVGQPQHF
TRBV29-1,CSVVGLGTNSYEQYF
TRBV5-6,CASSFYRVSNQPQHF
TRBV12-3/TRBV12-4,CASKSSVSVVETQYF
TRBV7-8,CASSLRGDRQETQYF
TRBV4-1,CASSQGDLSEQYF
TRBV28,CASSGRLAGILETQYF
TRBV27,CASSLNGYQPQHF
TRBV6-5,CATQLEGPLQETQYF
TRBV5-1,CASSGVGAPYEQYF
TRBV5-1,CASSQRTGYYGYTF
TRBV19,CASSRDINQPQHF
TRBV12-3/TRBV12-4,CASSPGRGKNYGYTF
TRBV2,CASSTGIVMNTEAFF